This record concerns one T cell receptor beta chain sequence. V shed 0 bases and J shed 6 bases, with 15 bases lying between them. The CDR3 runs 15 residues. Germline CDR1 and CDR2: SGHVS and FQNEAQ. Methods used by the authors: Estimated nucleated cell counts came from reference gene primer amplification. The protocol was immunoSEQ multiplex PCR, while the TCRdb copy is restricted to in-frame clones and leaves out a portion. V and J calls and clone size come straight from that table; D and trimming were deduced from the DNA. The table shows roughly 250,000 clones, with around 88% occurring only once. This sample was included in a study of blood T cell repertoires in COVID-19. Study-level information: COVID-19 samples collected from the United States, Italy and Spain covered acute and convalescent phases. In each case, the material was cDNA or gDNA derived from T cells, B-cell-depleted T cells, or PBMCs.

The receptor's source is a man in his thirties or forties with acute or convalescent COVID-19. The rearrangement links TRBV7-8 to TRBJ2-7, with D maybe TRBD1 (7 bases). Sequenced: peripheral blood. CDR3 in DNA: TGTGCCAGCAGCTTAGCCCTTGGGACAGCGGGCGAGCAGTACTTC. Translation: CASSLALGTAGEQYF.